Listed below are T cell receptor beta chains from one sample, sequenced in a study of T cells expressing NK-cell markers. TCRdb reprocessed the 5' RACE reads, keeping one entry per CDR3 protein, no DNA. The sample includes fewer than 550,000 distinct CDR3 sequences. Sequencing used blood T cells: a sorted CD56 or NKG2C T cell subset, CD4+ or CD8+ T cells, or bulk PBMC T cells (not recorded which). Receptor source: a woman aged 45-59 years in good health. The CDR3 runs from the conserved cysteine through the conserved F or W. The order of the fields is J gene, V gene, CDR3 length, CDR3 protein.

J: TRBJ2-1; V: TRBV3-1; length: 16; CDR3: CASSQPGGYSYNEQFF
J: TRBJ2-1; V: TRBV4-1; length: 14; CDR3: CASSQGLVRYEQFF
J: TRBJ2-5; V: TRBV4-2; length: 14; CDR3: CASSQGTEKETQYF
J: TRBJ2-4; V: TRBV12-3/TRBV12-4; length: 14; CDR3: CASSSPGTPNIQYF
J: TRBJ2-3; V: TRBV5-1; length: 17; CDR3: CASSLVTGTGNTDTQYF
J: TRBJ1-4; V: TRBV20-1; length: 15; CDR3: CSARVWGNSNEKLFF
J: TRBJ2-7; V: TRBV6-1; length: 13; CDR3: CASSGGLNYEQYF
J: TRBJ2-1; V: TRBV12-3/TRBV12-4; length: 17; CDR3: CASSTRLAGVLTNEQFF
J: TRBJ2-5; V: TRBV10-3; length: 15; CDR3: CAISEVGALGETQYF
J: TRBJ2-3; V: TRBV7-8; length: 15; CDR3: CASSFKRGRTDTQYF
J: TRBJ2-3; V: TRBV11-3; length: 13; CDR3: CASTQFAKDTQYF